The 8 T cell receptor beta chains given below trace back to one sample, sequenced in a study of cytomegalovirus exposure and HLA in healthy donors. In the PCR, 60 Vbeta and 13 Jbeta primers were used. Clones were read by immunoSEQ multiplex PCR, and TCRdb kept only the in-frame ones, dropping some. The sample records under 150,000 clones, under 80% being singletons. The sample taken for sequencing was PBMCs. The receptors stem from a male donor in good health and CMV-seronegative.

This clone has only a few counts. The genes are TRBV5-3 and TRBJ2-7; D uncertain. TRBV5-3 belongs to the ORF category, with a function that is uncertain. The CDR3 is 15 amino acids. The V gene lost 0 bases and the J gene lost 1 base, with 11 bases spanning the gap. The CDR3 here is CARSLGRNSSYEQYF. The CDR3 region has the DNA TGTGCCAGAAGCTTGGGCAGGAACTCATCCTACGAGCAGTACTTC.

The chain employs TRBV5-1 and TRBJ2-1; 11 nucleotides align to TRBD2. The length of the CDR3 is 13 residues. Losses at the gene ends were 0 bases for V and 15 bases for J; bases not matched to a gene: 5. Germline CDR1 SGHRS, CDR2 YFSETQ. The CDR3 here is CASSLETSGALFF. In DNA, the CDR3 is TGCGCCAGCAGCTTGGAGACTAGCGGGGCTCTGTTCTTC.

The CDR3 DNA follows: TGCGCCAGCAGCCAGGGGGAGACCCAGTACTTC. Translation: CASSQGETQYF. J is TRBJ2-5 and V is TRBV5-1; possibly TRBD1 for D (6 bases). CDR3 length: 11 residues. CDR1 is SGHRS and CDR2 is YFSETQ in the germline V gene. Trimming cost V 4 bases and J 5 bases, with 6 bases left between them.

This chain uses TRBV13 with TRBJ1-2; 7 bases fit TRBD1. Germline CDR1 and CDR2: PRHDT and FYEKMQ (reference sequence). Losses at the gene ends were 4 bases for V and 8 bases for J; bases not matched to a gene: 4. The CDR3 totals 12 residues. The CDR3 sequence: CASSYQGGGYTF. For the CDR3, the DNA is TGTGCCAGCAGCTACCAGGGGGGCGGCTACACCTTC.

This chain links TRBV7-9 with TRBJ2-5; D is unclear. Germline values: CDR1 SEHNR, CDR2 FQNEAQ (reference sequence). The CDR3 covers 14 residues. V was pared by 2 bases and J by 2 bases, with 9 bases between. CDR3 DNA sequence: TGTGCCAGCAGCTTATTATCTACGCAAGAGACCCAGTACTTC. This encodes CASSLLSTQETQYF.

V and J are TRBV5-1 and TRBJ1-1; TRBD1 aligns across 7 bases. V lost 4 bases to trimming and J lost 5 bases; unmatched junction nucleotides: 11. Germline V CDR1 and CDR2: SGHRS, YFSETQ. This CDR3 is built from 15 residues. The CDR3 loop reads CASSREGAYGTEAFF. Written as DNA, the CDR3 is TGCGCCAGCAGCCGAGAGGGGGCATATGGGACTGAAGCTTTCTTT.

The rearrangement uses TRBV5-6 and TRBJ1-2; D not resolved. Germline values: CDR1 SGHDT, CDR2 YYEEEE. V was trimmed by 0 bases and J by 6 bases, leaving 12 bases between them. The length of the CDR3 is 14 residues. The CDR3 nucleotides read TGTGCCAGCAGCTTGGGCCTTCTCACGGATGGCTACACCTTC. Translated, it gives CASSLGLLTDGYTF.

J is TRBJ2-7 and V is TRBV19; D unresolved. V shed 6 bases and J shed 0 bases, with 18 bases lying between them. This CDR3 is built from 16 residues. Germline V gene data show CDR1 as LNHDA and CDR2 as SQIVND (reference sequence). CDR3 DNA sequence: TGTGCCAGTAGATCCCCTGCAGGCCAAAGCTCCTACGAGCAGTACTTC. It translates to CASRSPAGQSSYEQYF.